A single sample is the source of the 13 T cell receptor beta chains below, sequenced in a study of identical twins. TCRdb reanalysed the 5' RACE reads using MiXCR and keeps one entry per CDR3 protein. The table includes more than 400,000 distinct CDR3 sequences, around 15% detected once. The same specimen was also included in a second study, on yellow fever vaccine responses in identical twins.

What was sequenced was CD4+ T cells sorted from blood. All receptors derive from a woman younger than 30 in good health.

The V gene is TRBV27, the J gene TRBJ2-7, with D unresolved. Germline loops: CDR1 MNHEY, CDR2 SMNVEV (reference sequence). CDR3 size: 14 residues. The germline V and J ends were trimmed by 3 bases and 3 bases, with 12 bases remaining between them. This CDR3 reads CASSLTLLSYEQYF. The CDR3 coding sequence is TGTGCCAGCAGTTTGACACTGTTAAGCTACGAGCAGTACTTC.

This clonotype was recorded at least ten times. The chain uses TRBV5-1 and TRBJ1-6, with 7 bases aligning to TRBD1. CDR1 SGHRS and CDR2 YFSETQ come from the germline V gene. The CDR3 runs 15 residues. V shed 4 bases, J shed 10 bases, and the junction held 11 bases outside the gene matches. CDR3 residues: CASSLATGVGSPLHF. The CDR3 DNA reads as TGCGCCAGCAGCCTAGCTACAGGGGTTGGCTCACCCCTCCACTTT.

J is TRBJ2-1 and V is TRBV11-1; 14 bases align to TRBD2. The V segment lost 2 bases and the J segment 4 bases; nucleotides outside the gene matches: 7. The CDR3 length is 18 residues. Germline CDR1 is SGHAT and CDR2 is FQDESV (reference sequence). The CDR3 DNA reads TGTGCCAGCAGCTTATTGTCCGGGACTAGCGGGAGTTACAATGAGCAGTTCTTC. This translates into CASSLLSGTSGSYNEQFF.

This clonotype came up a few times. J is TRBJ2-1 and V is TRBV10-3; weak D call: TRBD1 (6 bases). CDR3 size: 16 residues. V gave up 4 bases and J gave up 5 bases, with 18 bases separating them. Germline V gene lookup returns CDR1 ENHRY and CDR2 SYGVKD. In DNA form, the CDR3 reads TGTGCCATCAGTGCGGGACACGCCATCACCAACAATGAGCAGTTCTTC. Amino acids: CAISAGHAITNNEQFF.

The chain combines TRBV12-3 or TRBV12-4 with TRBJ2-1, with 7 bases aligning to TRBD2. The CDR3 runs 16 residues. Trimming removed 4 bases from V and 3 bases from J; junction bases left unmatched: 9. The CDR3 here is CASSWGGGGVYNEQFF. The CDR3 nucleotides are TGTGCCAGCAGTTGGGGGGGAGGCGGGGTCTACAATGAGCAGTTCTTC.

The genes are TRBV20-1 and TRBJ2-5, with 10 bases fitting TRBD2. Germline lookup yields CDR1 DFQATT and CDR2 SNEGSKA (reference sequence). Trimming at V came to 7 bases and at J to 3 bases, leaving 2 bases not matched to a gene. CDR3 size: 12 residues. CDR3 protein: CSVGLAEETQYF. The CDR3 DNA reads TGCAGTGTTGGACTAGCGGAAGAGACCCAGTACTTC.

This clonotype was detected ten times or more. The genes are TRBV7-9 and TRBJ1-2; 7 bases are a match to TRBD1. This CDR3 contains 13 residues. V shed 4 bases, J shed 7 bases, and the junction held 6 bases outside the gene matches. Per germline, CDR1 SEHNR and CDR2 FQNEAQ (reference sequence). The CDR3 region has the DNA TGTGCCAGCAGCTCCCGGGACAGTTTTGGCTACACCTTC. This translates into CASSSRDSFGYTF.

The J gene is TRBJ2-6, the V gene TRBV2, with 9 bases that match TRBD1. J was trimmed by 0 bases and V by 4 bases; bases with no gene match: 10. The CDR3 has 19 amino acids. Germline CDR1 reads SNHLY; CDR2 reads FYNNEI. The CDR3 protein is CASSAARTGVVSGANVLTF. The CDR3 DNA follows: TGTGCCAGCAGTGCCGCTCGGACAGGGGTGGTCTCTGGGGCCAACGTCCTGACTTTC. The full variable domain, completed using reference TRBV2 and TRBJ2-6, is EPEVTQTPSHQVTQMGQEVILRCVPISNHLYFYWYRQILGQKVEFLVSFYNNEISEKSEIFDDQFSVERPDGSNFTLKIRSTKLEDSAMYFCASSAARTGVVSGANVLTFGAGSRLTVL.

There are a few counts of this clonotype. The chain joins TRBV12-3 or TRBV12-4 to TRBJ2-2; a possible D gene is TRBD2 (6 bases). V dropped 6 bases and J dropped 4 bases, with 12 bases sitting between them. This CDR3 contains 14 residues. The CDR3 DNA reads TGTGCCAGCAGGCGGGGTCTGGGCACCGGGGAGCTGTTTTTT. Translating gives CASRRGLGTGELFF.

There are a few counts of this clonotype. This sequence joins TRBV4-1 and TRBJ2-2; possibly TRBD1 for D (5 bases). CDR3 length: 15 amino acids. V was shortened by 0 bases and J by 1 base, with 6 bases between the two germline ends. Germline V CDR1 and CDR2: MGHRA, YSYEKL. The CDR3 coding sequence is TGCGCCAGCAGCCAAGATCAGGGGAACACCGGGGAGCTGTTTTTT. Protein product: CASSQDQGNTGELFF.

The CDR3 loop is CASSQDLLGANVLTF. Written as DNA, the CDR3 is TGTGCCAGCAGCCAGGATTTACTTGGGGCCAACGTCCTGACTTTC. The chain joins TRBV4-2 to TRBJ2-6, with D uncertain. Trimming pared 3 bases from V and 3 bases from J, leaving 9 bases between. The CDR3 runs 15 residues. Germline loops: CDR1 LGHNA, CDR2 YNFKEQ.

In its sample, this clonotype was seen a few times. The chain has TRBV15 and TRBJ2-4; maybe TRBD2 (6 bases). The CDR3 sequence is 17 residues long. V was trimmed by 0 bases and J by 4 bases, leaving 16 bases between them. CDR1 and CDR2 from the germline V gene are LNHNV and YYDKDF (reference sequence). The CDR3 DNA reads TGTGCCACCAGCAGAGATCTGGGTAGCGGAGATAAAAACATTCAGTACTTC. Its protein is CATSRDLGSGDKNIQYF.

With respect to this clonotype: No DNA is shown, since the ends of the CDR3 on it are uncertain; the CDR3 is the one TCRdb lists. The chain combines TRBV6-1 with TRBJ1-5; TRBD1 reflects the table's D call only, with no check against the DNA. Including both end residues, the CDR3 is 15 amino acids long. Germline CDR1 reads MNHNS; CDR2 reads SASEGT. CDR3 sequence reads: CASSDWTASILAQHF.